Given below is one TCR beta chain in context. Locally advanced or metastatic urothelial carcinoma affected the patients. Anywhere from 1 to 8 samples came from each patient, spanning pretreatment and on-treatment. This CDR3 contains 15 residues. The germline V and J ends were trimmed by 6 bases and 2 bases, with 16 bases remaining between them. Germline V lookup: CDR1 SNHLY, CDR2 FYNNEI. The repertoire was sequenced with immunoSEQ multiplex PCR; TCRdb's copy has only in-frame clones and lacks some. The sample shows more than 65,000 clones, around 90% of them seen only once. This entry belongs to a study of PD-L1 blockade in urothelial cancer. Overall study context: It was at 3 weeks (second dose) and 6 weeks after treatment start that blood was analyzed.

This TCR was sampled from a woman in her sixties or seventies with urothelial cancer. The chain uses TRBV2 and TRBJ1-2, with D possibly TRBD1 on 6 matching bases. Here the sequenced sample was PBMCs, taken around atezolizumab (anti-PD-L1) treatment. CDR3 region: CASRMTGRRNYGYTF. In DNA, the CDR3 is TGTGCCAGCAGAATGACAGGTCGTAGGAACTATGGCTACACCTTC.